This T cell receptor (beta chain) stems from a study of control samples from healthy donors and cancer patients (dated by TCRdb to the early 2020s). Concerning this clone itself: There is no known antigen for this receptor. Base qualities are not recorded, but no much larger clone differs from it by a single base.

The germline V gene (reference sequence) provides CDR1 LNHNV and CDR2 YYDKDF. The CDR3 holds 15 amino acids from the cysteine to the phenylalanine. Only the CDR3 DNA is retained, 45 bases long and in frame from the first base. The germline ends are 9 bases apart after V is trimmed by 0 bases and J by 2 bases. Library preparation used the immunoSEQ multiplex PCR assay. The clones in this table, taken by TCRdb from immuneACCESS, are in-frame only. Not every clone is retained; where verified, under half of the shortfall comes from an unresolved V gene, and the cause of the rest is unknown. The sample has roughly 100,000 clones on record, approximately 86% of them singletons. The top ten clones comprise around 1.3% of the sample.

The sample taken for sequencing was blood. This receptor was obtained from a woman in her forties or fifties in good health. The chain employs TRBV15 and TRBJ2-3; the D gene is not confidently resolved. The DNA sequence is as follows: TGTGCCACCAGCAGAGATGTCGGAACCACAGATACGCAGTATTTT. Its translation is CATSRDVGTTDTQYF.